Each of the 3 T cell receptor beta chains below was sequenced from the same sample in a study of tumor and adjacent non-tumor tissue in lung cancer. Three rounds of nested PCR, following a modified ARM-PCR protocol, produced the TCRbeta library. TCRdb redid the calling of the multiplex PCR reads with MiXCR, one entry per CDR3 protein. This sample yields 68,000 or so distinct CDR3 sequences, of which 55% to 70% are seen a single time; 20% to 25% belongs to the top ten. RNA was extracted from bulk tissue without any cell sorting. The sample consisted of lung tumor tissue. The receptors stem from a man aged 45-65 years with non-small cell lung cancer.

Remarks on this clonotype: One end of the junction fails to match germline, which may point to a read error. This chain joins TRBV11-2 and TRBJ2-7, with TRBD2 identical over 7 bases. Germline V lookup: CDR1 SGHAT, CDR2 FQNNGV. The CDR3 is made up of 18 amino acids. The chain's CDR3 is CTSSLLSTSIPGSYEHYF. Written as DNA, the CDR3 is TGTACCAGCAGCTTGTTGTCGACTAGCATCCCGGGGTCCTACGAGCATTACTTC.

On this clonotype itself: In this CDR3 the conserved last residue, phenylalanine or tryptophan, is missing, so a read error is likely. In DNA, the CDR3 is TGTGCCAGCGCCCGGCGGGATATCTACGAGCAGTACTAC. Its protein is CASARRDIYEQYY. The chain joins TRBV6-5 to TRBJ2-7, with a weak D call TRBD2 (6 bases). Trimming took 8 bases from V and 3 from J, leaving 14 bases between them. The CDR3 consists of 13 residues. Per germline, CDR1 MNHEY and CDR2 SVGAGI.

About this clonotype itself: A much larger clone lies one base from this, so it may be a read error. This CDR3 fails to terminate in the conserved phenylalanine or tryptophan, so it likely reflects a read error. The CDR3 DNA sequence: TGTGCCAGCAGAAGACAGGGAGAGCAGTACTCC. Translating gives CASRRQGEQYS. V gene TRBV6-6 combines with J gene TRBJ2-7, with 7 bases that match TRBD1. This CDR3 is built from 11 residues. V lost 6 bases and J lost 7; bases outside the gene matches: 3. Germline CDR1 and CDR2: MNHNY and SVGAGI (reference sequence).